These 8 T cell receptor beta chains were sequenced from one sample in a study of CD8+CD57+ T cells in acquired aplastic anemia. The study profiled TCR beta VDJ and CDR3 using genomic DNA as template. TCRdb called the reads again in MiXCR, with one record for every CDR3 protein. The data show 150,000 or so distinct CDR3 sequences, with over 40% seen just once and 3.2% held by the top ten. CD8+CD57+ cell expansion, shown by flow cytometry, had occurred in the patients selected for sequencing. Sequenced sample: sorted CD4+, CD8+, or CD8+CD57+ T cells (not recorded which) from PBMCs. The receptors were sampled from a human donor with aplastic anemia.

The chain recombines TRBV12-3 or TRBV12-4 with TRBJ2-7; D is unclear. The CDR3 has 14 amino acids. Trimming removed 3 bases from V and 2 bases from J, with 11 bases in between. The CDR3 protein is CASSFSDKPYEQYF. CDR3 nucleotides: TGTGCCAGCAGTTTTTCCGACAAACCCTACGAGCAGTACTTC.

This clonotype came up many times. The V gene is TRBV20-1, the J gene TRBJ2-5; a weak D match, TRBD1 (5 bases). CDR3 size: 13 residues. Germline CDR1 DFQATT, CDR2 SNEGSKA (reference sequence). Trimming removed 6 bases from V and 1 base from J, with 12 bases in between. CDR3 sequence reads: CSARQSPQETQYF. The CDR3 DNA follows: TGCAGTGCGAGACAGAGTCCCCAAGAGACCCAGTACTTC.

The V gene is TRBV19, the J gene TRBJ2-7; the D gene is possibly TRBD2 (5 bases). The germline CDR1 and CDR2 sequences are LNHDA and SQIVND (reference sequence). Trimming removed 6 bases at V and 7 bases at J, with 16 bases between. The CDR3 totals 13 residues. The CDR3 nucleotides are TGTGCCAGTAGCCCCACCGGAGGCTATGAGCAGTACTTC. As protein: CASSPTGGYEQYF.

The table lists this clonotype with a few counts. Because it lacks the conserved phenylalanine or tryptophan at the end, this CDR3 is likely a read error. This sequence joins TRBV4-3 and TRBJ2-5, with unresolved D. Germline V gene sequence: CDR1 LGHNA, CDR2 YSLEER. This CDR3 contains 15 residues. V gave up 0 bases and J gave up 5 bases, with 13 bases separating them. The CDR3 bases are TGCGCCAGCAGCCAAGATGTCGCGTCGTGGGAGACCCAGTACCTC. Translating it yields CASSQDVASWETQYL.

This chain links TRBV18 with TRBJ2-7; D possibly corresponds to TRBD1 (5 bases). Trimming pared 1 base from V and 1 base from J, leaving 20 bases between. The CDR3 runs 18 residues. CDR1 and CDR2 from the germline V gene are KGHSH and LQKENI. CDR3 nucleotide sequence: TGTGCCAGCTCACCACGAAATTTGGCAGGGCGACCATCCTACGAGCAGTACTTC. This encodes CASSPRNLAGRPSYEQYF.

Turning to this clonotype: It is likely a read error, because the conserved phenylalanine at the end of the CDR3 is missing. The J gene is TRBJ2-7, the V gene TRBV6-1; possible D gene TRBD1, 6 bases. This CDR3 has 13 amino acids. The germline V and J ends were trimmed by 6 bases and 4 bases, with 13 bases remaining between them. Germline-derived CDR1 and CDR2 are MNHNS and SASEGT. In DNA form, the CDR3 reads TGTGCCAGCAGCTTGGGTACAGGGTACGAGCAGTACTCC. This gives the protein CASSLGTGYEQYS.

This chain joins TRBV24-1 and TRBJ2-2, with D possibly TRBD1 on 6 matching bases. Looked up from germline, CDR1 is KGHDR and CDR2 is SFDVKD. V lost 7 bases and J lost 9, with 14 bases in between. The CDR3 runs to 13 residues. The CDR3 region is CATSLGRDRELFF. The CDR3 coding sequence is TGTGCCACCAGCCTAGGAAGGGACAGGGAGCTGTTTTTT.

This sequence joins TRBV15 and TRBJ1-5; possible D gene TRBD1, 6 bases. The germline V gene encodes CDR1 LNHNV and CDR2 YYDKDF (reference sequence). The CDR3 consists of 15 residues. V was trimmed by 0 bases and J by 5 bases, leaving 11 bases between them. The CDR3 sequence is CATSREGQSYQPQHF. DNA for the CDR3: TGTGCCACCAGCAGAGAAGGACAGAGTTATCAGCCCCAGCATTTT.